Below are 29 T cell receptor beta chains sequenced from a single sample in a study of T-cell reconstitution after alpha-beta-depleted transplantation in children. Preparation of the TCRbeta library used unique molecular identifiers. One entry per CDR3 protein, called by TCRdb with MiXCR from the PCR reads. The sample has about 400,000 distinct CDR3 sequences; about a sixth are singletons. Sequenced material: PBMCs, mostly from graft donor cells, taken 360 days after TCRalphabeta/CD19-depleted stem cell transplant. The receptors derive from a boy under two years old who had a stem cell transplant for Wiskott-Aldrich syndrome, so the T cells may come from the graft donor.

This clonotype came up many times. The chain links TRBV24-1 to TRBJ2-5, with 10 bases lining up with TRBD1. Germline CDR1 and CDR2: KGHDR and SFDVKD. The CDR3 has 16 residues. The trim removed 3 bases at V and 3 bases at J, leaving 6 bases unmatched. The CDR3 sequence: CATSDPDRGSKETQYF. The CDR3 nucleotides read TGTGCCACCAGTGATCCGGACAGGGGGTCTAAAGAGACCCAGTACTTC.

This chain links TRBV2 with TRBJ2-5; 10 nucleotides match TRBD1. Trimming removed 6 bases from V and 0 bases from J; junction bases left unmatched: 4. This CDR3 region has 15 residues. Germline loops: CDR1 SNHLY, CDR2 FYNNEI. CDR3 loop: CASSPGQGYQETQYF. CDR3 in DNA: TGTGCCAGCAGCCCGGGACAGGGGTACCAAGAGACCCAGTACTTC.

The chain links TRBV20-1 to TRBJ1-2, with D possibly matching TRBD1 (6 bases). Trimming pared 3 bases from V and 5 bases from J, leaving 16 bases between. The CDR3 covers 14 residues. Germline V gives CDR1 DFQATT, CDR2 SNEGSKA (reference sequence). The DNA of the CDR3 is TGCAGTGCTAGGGGCCCGGGACACGAATATGGCTACACCTTC. As protein: CSARGPGHEYGYTF.

The chain recombines TRBV5-1 with TRBJ2-3; D perhaps matches TRBD2 (6 bases). The CDR3 contains 17 residues. Germline V gene data show CDR1 as SGHRS and CDR2 as YFSETQ. The V end was cut by 0 bases, the J end by 4 bases, with 18 bases between. Here the CDR3 reads CASSLGLLFERADTQYF. The CDR3 bases are TGCGCCAGCAGCTTGGGCCTACTGTTCGAGCGGGCAGATACGCAGTATTTT. The whole variable domain, filled in from reference TRBV5-1 and TRBJ2-3, reads KAGVTQTPRYLIKTRGQQVTLSCSPISGHRSVSWYQQTPGQGLQFLFEYFSETQRNKGNFPGRFSGRQFSNSRSEMNVSTLELGDSALYLCASSLGLLFERADTQYFGPGTRLTVL.

This clonotype appeared a few times. This chain links TRBV18 with TRBJ2-3; D is ambiguous. V lost 1 base and J lost 3, with 11 bases in between. This CDR3 is 15 amino acids long. Germline CDR1 is KGHSH and CDR2 is LQKENI. The CDR3 here is CASSPLPPGTDTQYF. The CDR3 nucleotides read TGTGCCAGCTCACCACTCCCGCCTGGGACAGATACGCAGTATTTT.

V gene TRBV23-1 combines with J gene TRBJ2-1, with 8 bases that match TRBD1. TRBV23-1 is an ORF, with its function uncertain. Germline trimming cut 2 bases from V and 2 bases from J; bases unmatched to any gene: 5. The CDR3 consists of 16 residues. This CDR3 is CASSQPGQGAYNEQFF. In nucleotides, the CDR3 is TGCGCCAGCAGTCAACCCGGACAGGGAGCCTACAATGAGCAGTTCTTC.

This clonotype was detected only a few times. The chain employs TRBV27 and TRBJ2-7; D gene uncertain. CDR1 and CDR2 from the germline V gene are MNHEY and SMNVEV (reference sequence). The V gene lost 2 bases and the J gene lost 3 bases, with 8 bases spanning the gap. The length of the CDR3 is 13 residues. CDR3 residues: CASSLKPYYEQYF. For the CDR3, the DNA is TGTGCCAGCAGTTTAAAACCCTACTACGAGCAGTACTTC.

This clonotype was seen more than once but under ten times. The V and J genes are TRBV5-1 and TRBJ1-2; D perhaps matches TRBD1 (5 bases). Germline V gene lookup returns CDR1 SGHRS and CDR2 YFSETQ. The CDR3 has 14 residues. V was clipped by 4 bases and J by 2 bases, with 12 bases between them. The CDR3: CASSGDGLNYGYTF. DNA for the CDR3: TGCGCCAGCAGCGGGGACGGCTTGAACTATGGCTACACCTTC.

The sample holds a few counts of this clonotype. The chain carries TRBV6-1 and TRBJ2-1; the D gene is possibly TRBD1 (6 bases). CDR1 is MNHNS, CDR2 SASEGT, per germline. The CDR3 spans 15 residues. The germline V and J ends were trimmed by 6 bases and 5 bases, with 17 bases remaining between them. For the CDR3, the DNA is TGTGCCAGCAGCCAACAGGGCGGGCCAAACAATGAGCAGTTCTTC. This encodes CASSQQGGPNNEQFF.

The V gene is TRBV24-1, the J gene TRBJ2-5, with D perhaps TRBD2 (6 bases). The germline V gene has CDR1 KGHDR and CDR2 SFDVKD. Trimming removed 2 bases from V and 5 bases from J, with 20 bases in between. The CDR3 has 17 residues. In DNA form, the CDR3 reads TGTGCCACCAGTGATTCCACACTACCGGGGGTAAGGGAGACCCAGTACTTC. Residues: CATSDSTLPGVRETQYF.

This clonotype has just a few counts. The chain couples TRBV6-5 to TRBJ1-4; D unclear. Germline V gene data show CDR1 as MNHEY and CDR2 as SVGAGI. V dropped 4 bases and J dropped 11 bases, with 8 bases sitting between them. This CDR3 has 11 amino acids. Here the CDR3 reads CASSSGGKLFF. CDR3 in DNA: TGTGCCAGCAGTTCGGGTGGGAAACTGTTTTTT.

The V gene is TRBV20-1, the J gene TRBJ2-3; 8 positions match TRBD2. The CDR3 extends over 14 amino acids. The V gene's germline CDR1 is DFQATT and CDR2 SNEGSKA (reference sequence). J was trimmed by 5 bases and V by 6 bases; bases with no gene match: 10. DNA of the CDR3: TGCAGTGCAAAACCGGGACTAGGGGTAGATACGCAGTATTTT. As protein: CSAKPGLGVDTQYF.

The chain carries TRBV30 and TRBJ1-1; D possibly corresponds to TRBD1 (6 bases). This CDR3 is 12 amino acids long. The germline CDR1 and CDR2 sequences are GTSNPN and SVGIG (reference sequence). V lost 4 bases and J lost 6, with 12 bases in between. CDR3 region: CAWKGDRSEAFF. The CDR3, as DNA: TGTGCCTGGAAGGGGGATAGGTCTGAAGCTTTCTTT.

Concerning this clonotype itself: The junction differs from germline at one of its ends, possibly a read error. The V call is TRBV12-3 or TRBV12-4, the J call TRBJ2-1, with TRBD1 as a possible D gene (5 bases). The CDR3 runs 19 residues. The CDR3 region is CACSLGRSLRVNSYNEQFF. For the CDR3, the DNA is TGTGCCTGCAGCCTTGGCAGGTCTCTCAGGGTAAACTCCTACAATGAGCAGTTCTTC.

CDR3 sequence reads: CASSQDLTSASYNEQFF. The CDR3 DNA sequence: TGTGCCAGCAGCCAAGATCTGACTAGCGCCTCCTACAATGAGCAGTTCTTC. V is TRBV3-1 and J is TRBJ2-1, with 8 bases fitting TRBD2. Germline CDR1 LGHDT, CDR2 YNNKEL (reference sequence). The length of the CDR3 is 17 residues. The trim removed 0 bases at V and 0 bases at J, leaving 4 bases unmatched.

As DNA, the CDR3 is TGTGCCAGCAGCTTAGGGGGGCTGAGGGGGGCCAACGTCCTGACTTTC. Residues: CASSLGGLRGANVLTF. The rearrangement uses TRBV7-8 and TRBJ2-6, with a possible D match to TRBD1 (6 bases). Per germline, CDR1 SGHVS and CDR2 FQNEAQ. The CDR3 runs to 16 residues. Trimming stripped 1 base from V and 4 bases from J, with 11 bases between.

This clonotype was detected a few times. This sequence joins TRBV18 and TRBJ2-1, with D perhaps matching TRBD1 (6 bases). V lost 5 bases and J lost 4, with 21 bases in between. Germline V gives CDR1 KGHSH, CDR2 LQKENI. The CDR3 runs to 17 residues. As DNA, the CDR3 is TGTGCCAGCTCAGCGGGTTACAGGGTCGGTTCGTACAATGAGCAGTTCTTC. It yields the protein CASSAGYRVGSYNEQFF.

This clonotype was observed a handful of times. V is TRBV5-1 and J is TRBJ2-7; the D is unclear. CDR1 is SGHRS and CDR2 is YFSETQ in the germline V gene. Trimming removed 5 bases from V and 5 bases from J, with 20 bases in between. The CDR3 has 15 amino acids. The CDR3: CASRAGSLLVDEQYF. The CDR3 DNA follows: TGCGCCAGCAGGGCAGGAAGTCTCCTAGTCGACGAGCAGTACTTC.

The rearrangement joins TRBV6-5 to TRBJ1-3; D perhaps matches TRBD1 (5 bases). The CDR3 covers 15 residues. Trimming took 6 bases from V and 0 from J, leaving 12 bases between them. Per germline, CDR1 MNHEY and CDR2 SVGAGI. CDR3 DNA sequence: TGTGCCAGCAGCGGGGGACCAACCTCTGGAAACACCATATATTTT. Protein sequence: CASSGGPTSGNTIYF.

The rearrangement uses TRBV29-1 and TRBJ2-3, with 13 bases identical to TRBD2. Germline loops: CDR1 SQVTM, CDR2 ANQGSEA. V shed 8 bases and J 4 bases; nucleotides not matched to a gene: 6. The CDR3 is 14 amino acids. The CDR3 here is CSLGTSGTADTQYF. In DNA form, the CDR3 reads TGCAGCCTTGGGACTAGCGGGACCGCAGATACGCAGTATTTT.

This clonotype was found many times. DNA for the CDR3: TGTGCCATCAGTGAGTCGATGGGCTCTGGGGCCAACGTCCTGACTTTC. Translation gives CAISESMGSGANVLTF. This chain uses TRBV10-3 with TRBJ2-6; the D is unclear. The germline CDR1 and CDR2 sequences are ENHRY and SYGVKD. The CDR3 has 16 amino acids. V gave up 0 bases and J gave up 0 bases, with 6 bases separating them.

This clonotype was seen a handful of times. This CDR3 reads CSVEKGLIETQYF. The CDR3, as DNA: TGCAGCGTTGAGAAGGGGCTCATAGAGACCCAGTACTTC. The gene calls are TRBV29-1 and TRBJ2-5, with D perhaps matching TRBD1 (5 bases). Germline values: CDR1 SQVTM, CDR2 ANQGSEA. The V and J ends lost 3 bases and 4 bases respectively, with 12 bases between them. This CDR3 region has 13 residues.

The chain has TRBV4-1 and TRBJ2-2; 7 bases are a match to TRBD1. The germline CDR1 and CDR2 sequences are MGHRA and YSYEKL. The CDR3 runs to 19 residues. J gave up 0 bases and V 4 bases, and 14 bases lay outside the gene matches. CDR3 coding DNA: TGCGCCAGCAGCCCCCGGACAGGAGCAATAGAGACGAACACCGGGGAGCTGTTTTTT. Translation gives CASSPRTGAIETNTGELFF.

This clonotype was counted between two and nine times. CDR3 loop: CASSHVDRAYEQYF. Written as DNA, the CDR3 is TGCGCCAGCAGCCACGTCGACAGGGCCTACGAGCAGTACTTC. The J gene is TRBJ2-7, the V gene TRBV5-1, with 7 positions matching TRBD1. V lost 4 bases, J lost 2 bases, and 6 bases stayed unmatched. In germline, CDR1 is SGHRS, CDR2 YFSETQ. The CDR3 is made up of 14 amino acids. The full variable domain, in which reference TRBV5-1 and TRBJ2-7 provide the parts outside the CDR3, is KAGVTQTPRYLIKTRGQQVTLSCSPISGHRSVSWYQQTPGQGLQFLFEYFSETQRNKGNFPGRFSGRQFSNSRSEMNVSTLELGDSALYLCASSHVDRAYEQYFGPGTRLTVT.

The table lists this clonotype with a few counts. The chain is built from TRBV15 and TRBJ1-4; tentatively, D is TRBD1 (6 bases). The CDR3 is 15 residues long. CDR1 and CDR2 (germline): LNHNV, YYDKDF (reference sequence). V lost 0 bases and J 6 bases, leaving 11 bases between the germline ends. The CDR3 loop is CATSRDGGRDEKLFF. CDR3 coding DNA: TGTGCCACCAGCAGAGATGGGGGGCGGGATGAAAAACTGTTTTTT. Full variable domain (rest looked up from reference TRBV15 and TRBJ1-4): DAMVIQNPRYQVTQFGKPVTLSCSQTLNHNVMYWYQQKSSQAPKLLFHYYDKDFNNEADTPDNFQSRRPNTSFCFLDIRSPGLGDTAMYLCATSRDGGRDEKLFFGSGTQLSVL.

The count of this clonotype is one. This chain uses TRBV7-9 with TRBJ2-7; D not resolved. This CDR3 spans 14 amino acids. With 2 bases removed from V and 5 bases from J, the gap between germline ends came to 13 bases. Germline V gives CDR1 SEHNR, CDR2 FQNEAQ (reference sequence). The CDR3 DNA follows: TGTGCCAGCAGCTTAAGGGCTTACTCGGACGAGCAGTACTTC. Protein: CASSLRAYSDEQYF.

The chain recombines TRBV10-3 with TRBJ2-5; D unresolved. The V gene lost 5 bases and the J gene lost 0 bases, with 1 base spanning the gap. Germline V lookup: CDR1 ENHRY, CDR2 SYGVKD. The CDR3 is made up of 11 amino acids. This CDR3 is CAISHQETQYF. In DNA form, the CDR3 reads TGTGCCATCAGTCACCAAGAGACCCAGTACTTC.

This chain uses TRBV29-1 with TRBJ2-4; weak D call: TRBD2 (7 bases). CDR3 length equals 12 residues. V was shortened by 6 bases and J by 8 bases, with 14 bases between the two germline ends. From germline, CDR1 is SQVTM and CDR2 ANQGSEA. The CDR3 sequence is CSVQGREYIQYF. CDR3 sequence (DNA): TGCAGCGTCCAGGGGAGGGAGTACATTCAGTACTTC.

This clonotype was seen ten or more times. The gene calls are TRBV4-3 and TRBJ2-3; TRBD2 matches at 12 bases. V gave up 3 bases and J gave up 6 bases; unmatched junction bases: 16. The CDR3 sequence is 19 residues long. Germline loops: CDR1 LGHNA, CDR2 YSLEER. The CDR3 region has the DNA TGCGCCAGCAGCCAGACTAGCGGGAGTGTCTTCGCGGGCGGGGATACGCAGTATTTT. Its protein is CASSQTSGSVFAGGDTQYF.